This T cell receptor beta chain was retrieved from a study of shared clonotypes between healthy human individuals. CDR1 and CDR2 from the germline V gene are SGHTS and YDEGEE. The V and J ends lost 1 base and 5 bases respectively, with 9 bases between them. There are 14 residues in the CDR3. Terminally differentiated effector memory CD45RA+ cells were left out of the naive CD8 fraction, which was CD45RO-negative and positively selected for CCR7. TCRdb keeps only in-frame clones here, not all; method: immunoSEQ multiplex PCR. The profile shows hundreds of thousands of clones, approximately 96% of them singletons.

The chain joins TRBV5-8 to TRBJ2-2; D not resolved. This TCR was sampled from a woman in her thirties in good health. The sequenced sample was naive CD8+ T cells sorted from blood. This CDR3 reads CASSLPGWTGELFF. CDR3 nucleotides: TGTGCCAGCAGCTTGCCCGGGTGGACCGGGGAGCTGTTTTTT.